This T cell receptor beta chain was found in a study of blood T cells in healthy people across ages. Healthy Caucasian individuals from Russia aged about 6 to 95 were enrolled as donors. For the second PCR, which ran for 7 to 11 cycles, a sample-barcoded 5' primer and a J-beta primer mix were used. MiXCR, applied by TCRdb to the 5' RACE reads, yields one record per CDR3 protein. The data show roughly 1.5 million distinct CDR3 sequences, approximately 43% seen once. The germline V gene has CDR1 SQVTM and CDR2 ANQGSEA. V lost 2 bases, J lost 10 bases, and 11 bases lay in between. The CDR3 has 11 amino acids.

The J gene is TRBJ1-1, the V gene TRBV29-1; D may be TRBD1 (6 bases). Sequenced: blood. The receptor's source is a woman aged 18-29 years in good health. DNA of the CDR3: TGCAGCGTTGAAAAGGAGGGGGGAGCTTTCTTT. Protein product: CSVEKEGGAFF.